These T cell receptor beta chains were read from a single sample in a study of cytomegalovirus exposure and HLA in healthy donors. Repertoires were generated with immunoSEQ multiplex PCR, while TCRdb's copy carries only in-frame clones and drops some. The data contain 85,000 to 120,000 clones, over 70% of them singletons. The specimen sequenced was PBMCs. Receptor source: a boy younger than 18 in good health and CMV-seronegative. Both conserved end residues are part of each CDR3. Fields, in order: V gene, J gene, clone size, D gene, CDR3 DNA, CDR3 protein. A D gene is named only where the DNA matches it firmly. Clone size is given for some rows only: seen once, a few or many times, or a class if the clone is expanded.

V: TRBV11-3
J: TRBJ1-1
size: .
D: TRBD1
DNA: TGTGCCAGCAGCCCCTGGGGGACAGGGGAAGGGAACACTGAAGCTTTCTTT
CDR3: CASSPWGTGEGNTEAFF

V: TRBV29-1
J: TRBJ1-1
size: .
D: .
DNA: TGCAGCGGCGGACAGATTAACACTGAAGCTTTCTTT
CDR3: CSGGQINTEAFF

V: TRBV5-8
J: TRBJ1-5
size: .
D: .
DNA: TGTGCCAGCAGCTTTTCGGGCAGGGCGAGCAATCAGCCCCAGCATTTT
CDR3: CASSFSGRASNQPQHF

V: TRBV19
J: TRBJ2-1
size: .
D: .
DNA: TGTGCCAGTAGCCAGGGGAGGGACAATGAGCAGTTCTTC
CDR3: CASSQGRDNEQFF

V: TRBV7-9
J: TRBJ2-7
size: .
D: .
DNA: TGTGCCAGCAGCCCCCAGGGGGAGCAGTACTTC
CDR3: CASSPQGEQYF

V: TRBV10-1
J: TRBJ1-3
size: few
D: .
DNA: TGCGCCAGCAGTGCCGGTTTCTCTGGAAACACCATATATTTT
CDR3: CASSAGFSGNTIYF

V: TRBV15
J: TRBJ1-6
size: few
D: TRBD1
DNA: TGTGCCACCAGCAGAGATCTGGACAGGGTCTCACCCCTCCACTTT
CDR3: CATSRDLDRVSPLHF

V: TRBV5-1
J: TRBJ1-2
size: .
D: .
DNA: TGCGCCAGCACCTCGGGGTGGCATGGCTACACCTTC
CDR3: CASTSGWHGYTF

V: TRBV5-4
J: TRBJ2-7
size: .
D: TRBD1
DNA: TGTGCCAGCAGTTCCGGGACAGGGGTCTCCTACGAGCAGTACTTC
CDR3: CASSSGTGVSYEQYF

V: TRBV30
J: TRBJ1-1
size: .
D: .
DNA: TGTGCCTGGAGTAGAAGCGGCACTGAAGCTTTCTTT
CDR3: CAWSRSGTEAFF

V: TRBV7-3
J: TRBJ1-1
size: .
D: TRBD1
DNA: TGTGCCAGCAGCGACGACAGGGGCCTCATGAACACTGAAGCTTTCTTT
CDR3: CASSDDRGLMNTEAFF

V: TRBV19
J: TRBJ1-6
size: .
D: TRBD1
DNA: TGTGCCAGTAGTGTCCGGACAGGGGGACGGAGAGATTCACCCCTCCACTTT
CDR3: CASSVRTGGRRDSPLHF

V: TRBV6-5
J: TRBJ2-1
size: .
D: .
DNA: TGTGCCAGCAGTTACGGGACTTCCACAATTCAGTTCTTC
CDR3: CASSYGTSTIQFF

V: TRBV7-2
J: TRBJ1-2
size: .
D: TRBD1
DNA: TGTGCCAGCAGCTTAGGACAGGGAGGTTATGGCTACACCTTC
CDR3: CASSLGQGGYGYTF